This T cell receptor beta chain stems from a study of PD-L1 blockade in urothelial cancer. Sample time point: peripheral blood 6 weeks after treatment start. The CDR3 is made up of 13 amino acids. V was clipped by 4 bases and J by 3 bases, with 10 bases between them. CDR1 and CDR2 from the germline V gene are LNHDA and SQIVND (reference sequence). Assay: immunoSEQ multiplex PCR; the TCRdb copy retains only in-frame clones and omits some. The sample consists of about 76,000 clones, 75% to 95% of them appearing once. The sample here was PBMCs, taken around atezolizumab (anti-PD-L1) treatment. This clonotype was sampled from a woman over 75 with urothelial cancer. The V call is TRBV19, the J call TRBJ2-7; a possible D gene is TRBD2 (5 bases). The CDR3 DNA reads as TGTGCCAGTAGTAATTGGGAGAGCTACGAGCAGTACTTC. Amino acids: CASSNWESYEQYF. Full variable domain (missing parts from reference TRBV19 and TRBJ2-7): DGGITQSPKYLFRKEGQNVTLSCEQNLNHDAMYWYRQDPGQGLRLIYYSQIVNDFQKGDIAEGYSVSREKKESFPLTVTSAQKNPTAFYLCASSNWESYEQYFGPGTRLTVT.